One and the same sample provided the 4 T cell receptor beta chains below, sequenced in a study of T cells in women clearing cervical HPV infection (dated by TCRdb to the late 2010s). Libraries were built with the immunoSEQ multiplex PCR assay. TCRdb provides this immuneACCESS table in a form limited to in-frame rearrangements. Some clones are lacking; in checked studies, under half of them reflect an unresolved V gene, and why the rest are absent is not known. Per the sample table, the count is some 40,000 clones. The ten largest clones take up around 6% of the sample. The sample was blood buffy coat. All receptors come from a woman aged 18 to 75 with a cervical HPV16 infection that either progressed to CIN3+ or cleared (not recorded which).

Regarding this clone: The read terminates 3 residues before the CDR3 end, so the remaining end is supplied by the germline J gene. The chain has TRBV14 and TRBJ2-2, with D uncertain. The CDR3 runs to 15 residues. Germline lookup yields CDR1 SGHDN and CDR2 FVKESK. The DNA read from the CDR3 is TGTGCCAGCAGCCGAGAAAGGTTTACTAATGAAAAG. It codes for CASSRERFTNEK. The full CDR3 protein reads CASSRERFTNEKLFF.

As concerns this clone: The CDR3 is cut off 3 residues early in the read; its end comes from the germline J gene. The J gene is TRBJ1-6, the V gene TRBV5-1, with 7 bases lining up with TRBD1. V was clipped by 3 bases and J by 7 bases; unmatched bases: 7. There are 15 residues in the CDR3. Germline V CDR1 and CDR2: SGHRS, YFSETQ. The CDR3 bases that were read are TGCGCCAGCAGCTCCCGGACAGGCTTCAATTCACCC. Residues: CASSSRTGFNSP. The full-length CDR3 reads as CASSSRTGFNSPLHF.

In regard to this clone: Coverage ceases 3 residues before the CDR3 finishes, and the germline J gene fills in the end. The chain uses TRBV7-9 and TRBJ2-7; D unclear. Between the trimmed V and J ends, which lost 5 bases and 4 bases, there was a span of 18 bases. The CDR3 sequence is 15 residues long. CDR1 and CDR2 from the germline V gene are SEHNR and FQNEAQ (reference sequence). The CDR3 DNA, read in part, is TGTGCCAGCAGCCCTCCCGGCTTCGGGTTATACGAG. Its protein product is CASSPPGFGLYE. The CDR3 in full is CASSPPGFGLYEQYF.

A remark on this clone: At the DNA level, this CDR3 is encoded by other sequences in the same sample as well. The CDR3 spells CASSYSGGGSYEQYF. The covered CDR3 bases are TGTGCCAGCAGCTACAGCGGCGGGGGTTCCTACGAG. The genes are TRBV11-2 and TRBJ2-7; 7 positions agree with TRBD2. The read ends 3 residues shy of where the CDR3 ends; the end is completed using the germline J gene. Germline CDR1 is SGHAT and CDR2 is FQNNGV. The CDR3 is 15 amino acids. V dropped 4 bases and J dropped 1; count of bases not matched to a gene: 7.